This T cell receptor (beta chain) was recorded in a study of blood T cells in healthy people across ages. The CDR3 length is 14 residues. Germline assignment: CDR1 SGHNT and CDR2 YYREEE (reference sequence). V lost 3 bases, J lost 3 bases, and 13 bases lay in between. The amount of total RNA extracted per sample was at least 6 micrograms. This clonotype turned up a few times. With a J-beta primer mix and a sample-barcoded 5' primer, a second PCR ran about 7 to 12 cycles. TCRdb reprocessed the 5' RACE reads via MiXCR and lists one record per CDR3 protein. The sample carries roughly 500,000 distinct CDR3 sequences, 24% recorded once. This sample also belongs to another study, concerning T cells of mothers and their children. That report notes: It was through the M1S primer of the second PCR that sample barcodes and 2-4 random nucleotides were added.

The chain has TRBV5-4 and TRBJ2-7, with D possibly being TRBD1 (6 bases). This sequence was found in a boy under 18 in good health. The sequencing sample was made of blood. CDR3 residues: CASSWGPQNYEQYF. Written as DNA, the CDR3 is TGTGCCAGCAGCTGGGGGCCACAGAACTACGAGCAGTACTTC.